This passage covers 16 T cell receptor beta chains from one sample sequenced in a study of T cell responses to AZD1222 COVID-19 vaccine. Only in-frame clones appear in the TCRdb table, and some are missing; sequencing was by immunoSEQ multiplex PCR. The data contain over 150,000 clones, over 75% of them singletons. The specimen was peripheral blood, collected on day 0 of AZD1222 vaccination. The source is an adult in good health.

The V gene is TRBV7-3, the J gene TRBJ1-1; D not resolved. The CDR3 length is 15 residues. The V end was cut by 5 bases, the J end by 3 bases, with 16 bases between. Germline CDR1 and CDR2: SGHTA and FQGTGA. The CDR3 loop reads CASSPTGGLYTEAFF. DNA for the CDR3: TGTGCCAGCAGCCCCACGGGAGGCCTCTACACTGAAGCTTTCTTT.

This chain uses TRBV7-8 with TRBJ2-7; D unresolved. Deletions cut 5 bases from V and 3 bases from J, with 8 bases between. The germline V gene has CDR1 SGHVS and CDR2 FQNEAQ. The CDR3 contains 12 residues. CDR3 nucleotide sequence: TGTGCCAGCAGCCTCGACGTCTACGAGCAGTACTTC. Protein: CASSLDVYEQYF.

The V call is TRBV9, the J call TRBJ2-4; possibly TRBD1 or TRBD2 for D (5 bases each). The germline CDR1 and CDR2 sequences are SGDLS and YYNGEE. CDR3 length: 15 residues. The V end lost 4 bases, the J end lost 1 base, and 12 bases lay between the germline ends. CDR3 protein: CASSRDPSAKNIQYF. The CDR3 region has the DNA TGTGCCAGCAGCCGGGACCCATCTGCCAAAAACATTCAGTACTTC.

The rearrangement joins TRBV11-2 to TRBJ1-5; unclear D gene. The length of the CDR3 is 12 residues. V was clipped by 5 bases and J by 7 bases, with 9 bases between them. Germline CDR1 SGHAT, CDR2 FQNNGV. CDR3 sequence (DNA): TGTGCCAGCAGCAACTTGGGACAGCCCCAGCATTTT. The encoded protein is CASSNLGQPQHF.

This clone has a single count. J is TRBJ1-5 and V is TRBV9; D gene ambiguous. This CDR3 has 14 residues. With 2 bases removed from V and 0 bases from J, the gap between germline ends came to 6 bases. From germline, CDR1 is SGDLS and CDR2 YYNGEE. The CDR3 sequence: CASSVLDSNQPQHF. The CDR3 nucleotides are TGTGCCAGCAGCGTCTTGGATAGCAATCAGCCCCAGCATTTT.

The chain carries TRBV2 and TRBJ1-1; maybe TRBD1 (5 bases). Germline V CDR1 and CDR2: SNHLY, FYNNEI. This CDR3 is 12 amino acids long. The V and J ends lost 2 bases and 5 bases respectively, with 6 bases between them. The CDR3 spells CASSESGTEAFF. In DNA, the CDR3 is TGTGCCAGCAGTGAATCAGGGACTGAAGCTTTCTTT.

The CDR3 spells CASRQGLGEKLFF. The CDR3, as DNA: TGTGCCAGCAGACAGGGGCTGGGGGAAAAACTGTTTTTT. This rearrangement joins TRBV12-3 or TRBV12-4 to TRBJ1-4; 7 nucleotides match TRBD1. CDR3 size: 13 residues. The J segment lost 8 bases and the V segment lost 6 bases, leaving 6 bases of the junction unmatched.

J is TRBJ2-3 and V is TRBV3-1 (or the pseudogene TRBV3-2), with D possibly matching TRBD2 (6 bases). The V end lost 0 bases, the J end lost 9 bases, and 16 bases lay between the germline ends. Germline-derived CDR1 and CDR2 are LGHDT and YNNKEL (reference sequence). This CDR3 is built from 15 residues. CDR3 sequence reads: CASSQDGGGGSTQYF. CDR3 nucleotide sequence: TGTGCCAGCAGCCAAGATGGGGGAGGCGGGTCCACGCAGTATTTT.

The rearrangement uses TRBV2 and TRBJ2-3; the D is unclear. V lost 3 bases and J 4 bases, leaving 14 bases between the germline ends. The CDR3 consists of 15 residues. The germline gives CDR1 SNHLY, CDR2 FYNNEI. CDR3 nucleotides: TGTGCCAGCAGTGAGCTGCCTGGGCCCCCAGATACGCAGTATTTT. This sequence encodes CASSELPGPPDTQYF.

The chain couples TRBV12-3 or TRBV12-4 to TRBJ2-3; D gene ambiguous. V was shortened by 8 bases and J by 3 bases, with 3 bases between the two germline ends. This CDR3 has 10 amino acids. CDR3 in DNA: TGTGCCAGCTATACAGATACGCAGTATTTT. Translation: CASYTDTQYF.

The chain joins TRBV6-5 to TRBJ2-3, with 7 positions matching TRBD2. There are 13 residues in the CDR3. Trimming at V came to 7 bases and at J to 1 base, leaving 2 bases not matched to a gene. From germline, CDR1 is MNHEY and CDR2 SVGAGI. CDR3 protein: CASTRGGTDTQYF. The CDR3 DNA reads as TGTGCCAGCACTCGGGGGGGCACAGATACGCAGTATTTT.

CDR3 region: CASSSIFTSGVGNEQFF. The CDR3 DNA sequence: TGTGCCAGCAGCTCTATTTTTACTAGCGGGGTAGGGAATGAGCAGTTCTTC. This chain connects TRBV7-2 to TRBJ2-1; 10 nucleotides match TRBD2. Per germline, CDR1 SGHTA and CDR2 FQGNSA. The V segment lost 4 bases and the J segment 7 bases; nucleotides outside the gene matches: 13. This CDR3 is built from 17 residues.

The chain links TRBV6-2 or TRBV6-3 to TRBJ2-1; 9 bases are shared with TRBD2. The V gene end was trimmed by 4 bases and the J gene end by 2 bases; junction bases not matched to a gene: 6. Germline CDR1 and CDR2: MNHEY and SVGEGT. This CDR3 has 16 residues. The CDR3 protein is CASSWGRGGPYNEQFF. The DNA of the CDR3 is TGTGCCAGCAGTTGGGGGCGGGGGGGCCCCTACAATGAGCAGTTCTTC.

V is TRBV19 and J is TRBJ2-5, with TRBD2 identical over 12 bases. Germline loops: CDR1 LNHDA, CDR2 SQIVND (reference sequence). The CDR3 loop spans 15 amino acids. V shed 6 bases and J 5 bases; nucleotides not matched to a gene: 7. The CDR3, as DNA: TGTGCCAGTAGGTCTCGGACTAGCGGGGTCGAGACCCAGTACTTC. As protein: CASRSRTSGVETQYF.

The chain carries TRBV27 and TRBJ2-7; TRBD2 matches at 7 bases. Germline V gives CDR1 MNHEY, CDR2 SMNVEV (reference sequence). This CDR3 spans 15 amino acids. Trimming took 2 bases from V and 4 from J; bases not matched to a gene: 8. The chain's CDR3 is CASSLLGGRAYEQYF. The CDR3 region has the DNA TGTGCCAGCAGTTTACTCGGAGGGAGGGCTTACGAGCAGTACTTC.

The chain is built from TRBV7-9 and TRBJ2-6; no reliable D call. The CDR3 consists of 16 residues. The V end was cut by 4 bases, the J end by 0 bases, with 10 bases between. Germline CDR1 SEHNR, CDR2 FQNEAQ (reference sequence). CDR3 in DNA: TGTGCCAGCAGCTGGAGAGACAACTCTGGGGCCAACGTCCTGACTTTC. Amino acid sequence: CASSWRDNSGANVLTF.